This T cell receptor beta chain is from a study of blood T cells in healthy people across ages. This clonotype turned up a few times. With a J-beta primer mix and a sample-barcoded 5' primer, a second PCR ran roughly 6 to 12 cycles. One entry per CDR3 protein results from TCRdb running MiXCR on the 5' RACE reads. The data hold some 800,000 distinct CDR3 sequences, with around 42% observed a single time. The length of the CDR3 is 18 residues. Between the trimmed V and J ends, which lost 6 bases and 0 bases, there was a span of 18 bases. The germline V gene has CDR1 MNHNS and CDR2 SASEGT. This TCR was sampled from a man in his sixties in good health. The specimen was blood. This chain joins TRBV6-1 and TRBJ2-6; TRBD1 is a possible D gene (6 bases). CDR3 sequence reads: CASRNRGQAISGANVLTF. The CDR3, as DNA: TGTGCCAGCAGAAACCGGGGACAAGCCATCTCTGGGGCCAACGTCCTGACTTTC.